One sample yielded the 32 T cell receptor beta chains listed below, sequenced in a study of Ad26.COV2.S vaccination and SARS-CoV-2 variants. Measured with immunoSEQ multiplex PCR; TCRdb has only the in-frame clones, and not every one. This sample yields approximately 150,000 clones, of which about nine tenths are seen a single time; less than 6% belongs to the top ten. Sequenced material: peripheral blood, taken after recovery from COVID-19. Source of these receptors: a human donor who had recovered from COVID-19.

The gene calls are TRBV19 and TRBJ1-1, with D tentatively TRBD1 (5 bases). The germline gives CDR1 LNHDA, CDR2 SQIVND (reference sequence). The CDR3 has 13 residues. Trimming removed 6 bases at V and 0 bases at J, with 8 bases between. CDR3 sequence: CASSWGLNTEAFF. The DNA for the CDR3 is TGTGCCAGTAGCTGGGGGTTGAACACTGAAGCTTTCTTT.

The V call is TRBV28, the J call TRBJ1-2, with 7 bases fitting TRBD1. V dropped 6 bases and J dropped 6; count of bases not matched to a gene: 10. The CDR3 consists of 14 residues. Germline lookup yields CDR1 MDHEN and CDR2 SYDVKM. The CDR3 bases are TGTGCCAGCAGAACAACAGGGGTGGGGAATGGCTACACCTTC. This gives the protein CASRTTGVGNGYTF.

The chain employs TRBV29-1 and TRBJ1-1, with 7 bases matching TRBD1. The germline gives CDR1 SQVTM, CDR2 ANQGSEA. J gave up 3 bases and V 7 bases, and 8 bases lay outside the gene matches. CDR3 length: 13 amino acids. The CDR3 spells CSGNRGGDTEAFF. CDR3 DNA: TGCAGCGGAAACAGGGGAGGTGACACTGAAGCTTTCTTT.

The rearrangement links TRBV6-5 to TRBJ2-7, with 7 bases aligning to TRBD2. V was pared by 7 bases and J by 3 bases, with 6 bases of the junction left unmatched. Germline loops: CDR1 MNHEY, CDR2 SVGAGI. The CDR3 runs to 13 residues. The CDR3 reads CASTGTKSYEQYF. CDR3 nucleotides: TGTGCCAGCACCGGGACTAAGAGCTACGAGCAGTACTTC.

The rearrangement joins TRBV13 to TRBJ2-5; D perhaps matches TRBD2 (6 bases). Trimming stripped 4 bases from V and 4 bases from J, with 19 bases between. CDR1 and CDR2 (germline): PRHDT, FYEKMQ (reference sequence). This CDR3 contains 16 residues. The CDR3 DNA is TGTGCCAGCAGCTCCCCGGGACTGCGAGGGCCAGAGACCCAGTACTTC. Amino acid sequence: CASSSPGLRGPETQYF.

The chain is built from TRBV5-6 and TRBJ1-2; tentatively, D is TRBD1 (5 bases). The CDR3 loop spans 12 amino acids. Germline V gene lookup returns CDR1 SGHDT and CDR2 YYEEEE. V was clipped by 1 base and J by 7 bases, with 8 bases between them. CDR3 in DNA: TGTGCCAGCAGCTTGCAGGGTCCTGGCTACACCTTC. Encoded protein: CASSLQGPGYTF.

The V gene is TRBV5-6, the J gene TRBJ1-1; no firm D call. CDR3 length: 11 residues. The V end lost 0 bases, the J end lost 7 bases, and 4 bases lay between the germline ends. From germline, CDR1 is SGHDT and CDR2 YYEEEE. The CDR3 DNA sequence: TGTGCCAGCAGCTTGGGTTATGAAGCTTTCTTT. Protein: CASSLGYEAFF.

This rearrangement joins TRBV30 to TRBJ2-3; 10 positions match TRBD2. The germline V gene has CDR1 GTSNPN and CDR2 SVGIG (reference sequence). V was pared by 3 bases and J by 5 bases, with 8 bases of the junction left unmatched. CDR3 length: 15 amino acids. The CDR3 loop reads CAWSGAGGPVDTQYF. As DNA, the CDR3 is TGTGCCTGGAGCGGAGCGGGGGGGCCAGTAGATACGCAGTATTTT.

The chain is built from TRBV6-2 or TRBV6-3 and TRBJ1-2, with 7 nucleotides matching TRBD1. The CDR3 runs to 16 residues. Germline assignment: CDR1 MNHEY and CDR2 SVGEGT. V lost 0 bases, J lost 4 bases, and 8 bases stayed unmatched. DNA for the CDR3: TGTGCCAGCAGTTACTCGATTTCGACAGGGTCCTATGGCTACACCTTC. Protein: CASSYSISTGSYGYTF.

The chain is built from TRBV5-6 and TRBJ1-3, with D unresolved. V was shortened by 0 bases and J by 2 bases, with 12 bases between the two germline ends. The germline CDR1 and CDR2 sequences are SGHDT and YYEEEE. The CDR3 sequence is 16 residues long. CDR3 sequence reads: CASSLALVGTGNTIYF. CDR3 sequence (DNA): TGTGCCAGCAGCTTGGCCTTGGTGGGTACTGGAAACACCATATATTTT. Together with reference TRBV5-6 and TRBJ1-3, the CDR3 gives the full variable domain: DAGVTQSPTHLIKTRGQQVTLRCSPKSGHDTVSWYQQALGQGPQFIFQYYEEEERQRGNFPDRFSGHQFPNYSSELNVNALLLGDSALYLCASSLALVGTGNTIYFGEGSWLTVV.

This chain connects TRBV7-2 to TRBJ2-1; TRBD2 matches 8 bases. The CDR3 has 15 residues. The V segment lost 4 bases and the J segment 8 bases; nucleotides outside the gene matches: 10. Germline-derived CDR1 and CDR2 are SGHTA and FQGNSA. Written as DNA, the CDR3 is TGTGCCAGCAGCTATAACCGGGGGGGCCAGGATGAGCAGTTCTTC. Amino acids: CASSYNRGGQDEQFF.

V usage is TRBV19 and J usage is TRBJ1-5; 9 nucleotides line up with TRBD1. CDR1 is LNHDA, CDR2 SQIVND, per germline (reference sequence). The CDR3 has 15 residues. Unmatched junction bases numbered 2, after V lost 1 base and J lost 4 bases. The CDR3 coding sequence is TGTGCCAGTAGTATAGGACAGGGGGTAAATCAGCCCCAGCATTTT. Residues: CASSIGQGVNQPQHF.

V and J are TRBV3-1 (or the pseudogene TRBV3-2) and TRBJ1-2, with 8 bases lining up with TRBD1. The CDR3 length is 16 residues. The trim removed 0 bases at V and 8 bases at J, leaving 11 bases unmatched. CDR1 is LGHDT, CDR2 YNNKEL, per germline (reference sequence). Written as DNA, the CDR3 is TGTGCCAGCAGCCAAGATCGGCGGCAGGGGGCTTGGGGCTACACCTTC. It codes for CASSQDRRQGAWGYTF.

The DNA of the CDR3 is TGTGCCAGCAGCTCCGAGCGGGGGGGCGGATTCGGGCAGTTCTTC. It encodes CASSSERGGGFGQFF. The chain recombines TRBV7-9 with TRBJ2-1, with TRBD2 matching 10 bases. The J segment lost 12 bases and the V segment lost 4 bases, leaving 12 bases of the junction unmatched. Germline CDR1 SEHNR, CDR2 FQNEAQ (reference sequence). The CDR3 sequence is 15 residues long.

This chain joins TRBV3-1 (or the pseudogene TRBV3-2) and TRBJ1-1; D not resolved. Germline V CDR1 and CDR2: LGHDT, YNNKEL (reference sequence). The CDR3 contains 15 residues. V shed 1 base and J shed 3 bases, with 12 bases lying between them. The CDR3 loop reads CASSQALDGYTEAFF. As DNA, the CDR3 is TGTGCCAGCAGCCAAGCTCTTGACGGTTACACTGAAGCTTTCTTT.

This rearrangement joins TRBV9 to TRBJ1-1, with D unresolved. Germline V gene lookup returns CDR1 SGDLS and CDR2 YYNGEE. V was shortened by 3 bases and J by 1 base, with 7 bases between the two germline ends. This CDR3 is 13 amino acids long. CDR3 nucleotides: TGTGCCAGCAGCGCCACTCCGAACACTGAAGCTTTCTTT. Its translation: CASSATPNTEAFF.

The chain carries TRBV30 and TRBJ2-2; no clear D. There are 16 residues in the CDR3. V was pared by 0 bases and J by 4 bases, with 15 bases between. Germline-derived CDR1 and CDR2 are GTSNPN and SVGIG (reference sequence). CDR3 nucleotides: TGTGCCTGGAGTGTACCCCCTCGGTACCCCACCGGGGAGCTGTTTTTT. Its protein is CAWSVPPRYPTGELFF.

The J gene is TRBJ1-1, the V gene TRBV5-1; tentative D call: TRBD1 (5 bases). CDR3 size: 14 residues. The germline V and J ends were trimmed by 4 bases and 7 bases, with 17 bases remaining between them. CDR1 and CDR2 (germline): SGHRS, YFSETQ. The CDR3 nucleotides are TGCGCCAGCAGCAGGTCGGGGGATAACGGTGAAGCTTTCTTT. It encodes CASSRSGDNGEAFF.

The V call is TRBV11-2, the J call TRBJ2-7; TRBD2 matches at 7 bases. CDR3 size: 14 residues. Germline V gene data show CDR1 as SGHAT and CDR2 as FQNNGV. The trim removed 5 bases at V and 5 bases at J, leaving 9 bases unmatched. CDR3 residues: CASSPLGGRNEQYF. Written as DNA, the CDR3 is TGTGCCAGCAGCCCACTCGGGGGGAGGAACGAGCAGTACTTC.

The V gene is TRBV30, the J gene TRBJ1-5, with 8 positions matching TRBD1. The germline V gene has CDR1 GTSNPN and CDR2 SVGIG (reference sequence). The V and J ends lost 3 bases and 6 bases, in that order; junction bases with no gene match: 4. The CDR3 is 13 amino acids. DNA for the CDR3: TGTGCCTGGAGCAGACAGGGGAGTCAGCCCCAGCATTTT. Translated: CAWSRQGSQPQHF.

The chain couples TRBV5-1 to TRBJ2-7; 11 nucleotides agree with TRBD1. This CDR3 has 14 residues. Losses at the gene ends were 1 base for V and 6 bases for J; bases not matched to a gene: 3. Germline V gives CDR1 SGHRS, CDR2 YFSETQ. In DNA, the CDR3 is TGCGCCAGCAGCTTGCCCGGGACAGGGGGCGAGCAGTACTTC. Its protein product is CASSLPGTGGEQYF.

This clone was detected only once. The chain combines TRBV29-1 with TRBJ1-6; maybe TRBD1 (6 bases). Per germline, CDR1 SQVTM and CDR2 ANQGSEA. The CDR3 totals 13 residues. V was trimmed by 4 bases and J by 8 bases, leaving 12 bases between them. The CDR3 nucleotides read TGCAGCGTTGGGTCCAGGGGAGATTCACCCCTCCACTTT. Amino acid sequence: CSVGSRGDSPLHF.

The V call is TRBV28, the J call TRBJ1-5; D is unresolved. Between the trimmed V and J ends, which lost 2 bases and 9 bases, there was a span of 8 bases. CDR1 is MDHEN and CDR2 is SYDVKM in the germline V gene. CDR3 length: 12 residues. The CDR3 bases are TGTGCCAGCAGTTTAAAAGGACGGCCCCAGCATTTT. This translates into CASSLKGRPQHF.

The chain has TRBV28 and TRBJ1-2, with D hard to call. Germline-derived CDR1 and CDR2 are MDHEN and SYDVKM. The CDR3 consists of 14 residues. Trimming removed 2 bases from V and 1 base from J, with 8 bases in between. CDR3 sequence (DNA): TGTGCCAGCAGTTTAAATTTGGGTAACTATGGCTACACCTTC. It encodes CASSLNLGNYGYTF.

The gene calls are TRBV5-4 and TRBJ2-1, with 12 bases aligning to TRBD2. CDR1 and CDR2 from the germline V gene are SGHNT and YYREEE (reference sequence). CDR3 length equals 17 residues. Losses at the gene ends were 1 base for V and 6 bases for J; bases not matched to a gene: 8. The CDR3 bases are TGTGCCAGCAGCTTGCCTAGCGGGGGGGCCGGAGCCAATGAGCAGTTCTTC. Its protein product is CASSLPSGGAGANEQFF.

The chain is built from TRBV30 and TRBJ1-5, with TRBD1 identical over 7 bases. Trimming took 2 bases from V and 0 from J; bases not matched to a gene: 7. The CDR3 is 16 amino acids. Germline CDR1 is GTSNPN and CDR2 is SVGIG (reference sequence). The DNA for the CDR3 is TGTGCCTGGAGTCCCGGGACAGACCATAGCAATCAGCCCCAGCATTTT. Residues: CAWSPGTDHSNQPQHF. Supplemented by reference TRBV30 and TRBJ1-5, the full variable domain reads SQTIHQWPATLVQPVGSPLSLECTVEGTSNPNLYWYRQAAGRGLQLLFYSVGIGQISSEVPQNLSASRPQDRQFILSSKKLLLSDSGFYLCAWSPGTDHSNQPQHFGDGTRLSIL.

The chain combines TRBV28 with TRBJ1-4; the match to TRBD1 covers 9 bases. Germline values: CDR1 MDHEN, CDR2 SYDVKM. V was clipped by 5 bases and J by 8 bases; unmatched bases: 15. This CDR3 comprises 17 residues. CDR3 loop: CASSNPRPGQGKEKLFF. The CDR3 region has the DNA TGTGCCAGCAGTAACCCGAGACCGGGACAGGGTAAAGAAAAACTGTTTTTT.

This chain uses TRBV5-1 with TRBJ1-2, with a weak D call TRBD1 (5 bases). In germline, CDR1 is SGHRS, CDR2 YFSETQ. V lost 3 bases, J lost 2 bases, and 14 bases lay in between. The CDR3 runs 15 residues. CDR3 sequence reads: CASSSSPTVNYGYTF. CDR3 DNA sequence: TGCGCCAGCAGCTCCTCTCCGACAGTGAACTATGGCTACACCTTC. Full variable domain (missing parts from reference TRBV5-1 and TRBJ1-2): KAGVTQTPRYLIKTRGQQVTLSCSPISGHRSVSWYQQTPGQGLQFLFEYFSETQRNKGNFPGRFSGRQFSNSRSEMNVSTLELGDSALYLCASSSSPTVNYGYTFGSGTRLTVV.

This chain joins TRBV7-9 and TRBJ1-4; a weak D match, TRBD1 (6 bases). The CDR3 runs to 15 residues. V shed 5 bases and J shed 0 bases, with 10 bases lying between them. Germline CDR1 and CDR2: SEHNR and FQNEAQ (reference sequence). The CDR3 sequence is CASSPGQSTNEKLFF. The CDR3 DNA reads TGTGCCAGCAGCCCCGGACAGTCAACTAATGAAAAACTGTTTTTT.

The chain employs TRBV28 and TRBJ1-1, with TRBD1 as a possible D gene (5 bases). Trimming cost V 5 bases and J 0 bases, with 16 bases left between them. CDR3 length: 16 residues. Germline CDR1 is MDHEN and CDR2 is SYDVKM. The CDR3 reads CASSPTLTALNTEAFF. CDR3 DNA sequence: TGTGCCAGCAGTCCTACCCTGACAGCATTGAACACTGAAGCTTTCTTT.

The V call is TRBV5-1, the J call TRBJ2-5; the D gene is possibly TRBD2 (6 bases). This CDR3 spans 15 amino acids. Between the trimmed V and J ends, which lost 0 bases and 1 base, there was a span of 10 bases. From germline, CDR1 is SGHRS and CDR2 YFSETQ. The CDR3 DNA reads TGCGCCAGCAGCTTGGCCGGGACTTCCCAAGAGACCCAGTACTTC. Encoded protein: CASSLAGTSQETQYF.

CDR3 sequence (DNA): TGTGCCAGCAGCCAAGATCGGGCGCAGGGTGGCTATGGCTACACCTTC. Its translation: CASSQDRAQGGYGYTF. J is TRBJ1-2 and V is TRBV4-2; D possibly corresponds to TRBD1 (5 bases). Germline CDR1 reads LGHNA; CDR2 reads YNFKEQ. The germline V and J ends were trimmed by 0 bases and 4 bases, with 15 bases remaining between them. CDR3 length: 16 residues.